Presented here are 29 T cell receptor beta chains from one specimen sequenced in a study of T cells after yellow fever vaccination. Each CDR3 protein is one row after TCRdb ran MiXCR on the 5' RACE reads. The repertoire holds about 400,000 distinct CDR3 sequences, with roughly 6.1% as singletons. The specimen was PBMCs, collected 5 days after the yellow fever booster vaccination. All receptors derive from a man in his thirties or forties who received the YFV17D yellow fever vaccine.

There are a few counts of this clonotype. The chain combines TRBV6-5 with TRBJ2-1; TRBD1 matches at 9 bases. After removal of 2 bases from V and 1 base from J, the junction contained 3 bases not matched to a gene. CDR1 is MNHEY and CDR2 is SVGAGI in the germline V gene. This CDR3 has 16 residues. CDR3 bases: TGTGCCAGCAGTTACCCCGGGACAGGGTCCTACAATGAGCAGTTCTTC. Translation gives CASSYPGTGSYNEQFF.

This clonotype was observed at least ten times. CDR3 sequence (DNA): TGTGCCAGCAGTCCCCGATTTTTAGTTGGAGAGACCCAGTACTTC. Translation: CASSPRFLVGETQYF. This sequence joins TRBV6-1 and TRBJ2-5; no clear D gene. The germline gives CDR1 MNHNS, CDR2 SASEGT. The CDR3 sequence is 15 residues long. V lost 5 bases and J lost 4, with 17 bases in between.

The chain joins TRBV5-1 to TRBJ2-2; D is ambiguous. The CDR3 has 14 residues. From germline, CDR1 is SGHRS and CDR2 YFSETQ. Trimming cost V 3 bases and J 0 bases, with 6 bases left between them. CDR3 amino acids: CASSSQANTGELFF. The DNA of the CDR3 is TGCGCCAGCAGCTCTCAGGCGAACACCGGGGAGCTGTTTTTT.

This clonotype turned up a few times. The chain has TRBV20-1 and TRBJ1-4; D not resolved. The CDR3 runs 11 residues. Looked up from germline, CDR1 is DFQATT and CDR2 is SNEGSKA (reference sequence). The germline V and J ends were trimmed by 0 bases and 10 bases, with 6 bases remaining between them. CDR3 residues: CSARDLGKLFF. DNA for the CDR3: TGCAGTGCTAGAGATCTAGGAAAACTGTTTTTT.

The chain combines TRBV20-1 with TRBJ2-7; D is tentatively TRBD1 or TRBD2 (5 bases each). Between the trimmed V and J ends, which lost 5 bases and 2 bases, there was a span of 16 bases. CDR3 size: 14 residues. Per germline, CDR1 DFQATT and CDR2 SNEGSKA (reference sequence). This chain's CDR3 is CSAPLGRGAYEQYF. Here the CDR3 DNA reads TGCAGTGCTCCACTAGGGAGAGGGGCCTACGAGCAGTACTTC.

This clonotype was recorded a few times. V is TRBV27 and J is TRBJ1-1; 10 bases are shared with TRBD1. CDR3 length: 16 amino acids. Germline V CDR1 and CDR2: MNHEY, SMNVEV (reference sequence). The V segment lost 3 bases and the J segment 4 bases; nucleotides outside the gene matches: 8. CDR3 in amino acids: CASSLTGGARSTEAFF. DNA for the CDR3: TGTGCCAGCAGTTTGACAGGGGGCGCCAGGAGCACTGAAGCTTTCTTT.

This clonotype was observed a few times. The chain has TRBV20-1 and TRBJ2-3, with TRBD2 matching over 12 bases. In germline, CDR1 is DFQATT, CDR2 SNEGSKA (reference sequence). V was clipped by 1 base and J by 4 bases; unmatched bases: 9. The CDR3 extends over 17 amino acids. CDR3 region: CSARVGLAGGRPDTQYF. The CDR3, as DNA: TGCAGTGCTAGAGTGGGGCTAGCGGGAGGGCGCCCAGATACGCAGTATTTT.

There are many counts of this clonotype. The chain uses TRBV4-3 and TRBJ2-1, with unresolved D. The CDR3 totals 14 residues. Germline CDR1 reads LGHNA; CDR2 reads YSLEER. V was clipped by 4 bases and J by 5 bases, with 12 bases between them. The CDR3 DNA reads TGCGCCAGCAGCCCCCTAACGGCTCACAATGAGCAGTTCTTC. This encodes CASSPLTAHNEQFF.

This sequence joins TRBV19 and TRBJ2-2, with no clear D. The CDR3 has 17 residues. V lost 3 bases and J lost 4, with 18 bases in between. CDR1 and CDR2 from the germline V gene are LNHDA and SQIVND (reference sequence). The CDR3 DNA reads TGTGCCAGTAGTATGGGTATAGGGCTAGGGTCCACCGGGGAGCTGTTTTTT. Encoded protein: CASSMGIGLGSTGELFF.

The chain carries TRBV20-1 and TRBJ2-1; 8 positions match TRBD2. Per the germline V gene, CDR1 is DFQATT and CDR2 is SNEGSKA (reference sequence). Trimming at V came to 6 bases and at J to 2 bases, leaving 6 bases not matched to a gene. The CDR3 spans 14 residues. CDR3 amino acids: CSAQTSAAYNEQFF. CDR3 DNA sequence: TGCAGTGCGCAGACTAGCGCTGCCTACAATGAGCAGTTCTTC.

This chain connects TRBV10-2 to TRBJ2-7; D unclear. The germline V and J ends were trimmed by 8 bases and 6 bases, with 23 bases remaining between them. CDR1 is WSHSY and CDR2 is SAAADI in the germline V gene. There are 15 residues in the CDR3. The CDR3 nucleotides are TGCGCCAGCCGACTGGGTATTGTGGGTTATGGCGAGCAGTACTTC. Translated, it gives CASRLGIVGYGEQYF.

The table lists this clonotype with many counts. V and J are TRBV19 and TRBJ2-7; 7 bases match TRBD1. CDR3 length: 14 residues. CDR1 and CDR2 (germline): LNHDA, SQIVND (reference sequence). J was trimmed by 3 bases and V by 4 bases; bases with no gene match: 6. CDR3 sequence: CASSNRGYLYEQYF. The CDR3 bases are TGTGCCAGTAGTAACAGGGGTTACCTCTACGAGCAGTACTTC.

CDR3 sequence: CAISGRGGENEQFF. The CDR3 DNA is TGTGCCATCAGCGGGAGAGGGGGCGAAAATGAGCAGTTCTTC. The chain couples TRBV10-3 to TRBJ2-1, with D perhaps TRBD1 (7 bases). Trimming removed 6 bases from V and 7 bases from J, with 16 bases in between. Germline assignment: CDR1 ENHRY and CDR2 SYGVKD. The CDR3 covers 14 residues.

The CDR3 bases are TGCGCCAGCAGCCTAATACGGAGCCCCGAGCAGTACTTC. Protein sequence: CASSLIRSPEQYF. The rearrangement uses TRBV4-3 and TRBJ2-7, with D unclear. The V gene's germline CDR1 is LGHNA and CDR2 YSLEER. V lost 4 bases and J lost 6, with 13 bases in between. The CDR3 spans 13 residues.

This clonotype was counted a few times. The chain uses TRBV4-3 and TRBJ1-6; D not resolved. Germline V gene sequence: CDR1 LGHNA, CDR2 YSLEER. The V and J ends lost 5 bases and 6 bases respectively, with 8 bases between them. This CDR3 spans 13 amino acids. The CDR3 reads CASSRETNSPLHF. CDR3 nucleotide sequence: TGCGCCAGCAGCAGAGAGACTAATTCACCCCTCCACTTT.

The chain links TRBV6-5 to TRBJ2-2; D unresolved. The CDR3 sequence is 15 residues long. The ends were cut back, 5 bases at V and 6 bases at J, with 16 bases in the middle. The germline CDR1 and CDR2 sequences are MNHEY and SVGAGI. The CDR3: CASSTSSGVAGELFF. For the CDR3, the DNA is TGTGCCAGCAGTACTTCTAGTGGGGTCGCCGGGGAGCTGTTTTTT.

A few counts support this clonotype. The chain recombines TRBV21-1 with TRBJ1-1. TRBV21-1 represents a pseudogene. This CDR3 has 15 residues. CDR3 sequence (DNA): TGTGCCAGCAGCCCCCGAGGCCGCGAGAACACTGAAGCTTTCTTT. Translated, it gives CASSPRGRENTEAFF.

The V call is TRBV3-1, the J call TRBJ1-2; weak D call: TRBD1 (5 bases). Between the trimmed V and J ends, which lost 5 bases and 3 bases, there was a span of 13 bases. The CDR3 consists of 14 residues. CDR1 LGHDT and CDR2 YNNKEL come from the germline V gene (reference sequence). The CDR3 nucleotides read TGTGCCAGCAGCGACTCAGGGTGGTACTATGGCTACACCTTC. This encodes CASSDSGWYYGYTF.

At least ten counts were recorded for this clonotype. The V call is TRBV10-3, the J call TRBJ2-1; a possible D gene is TRBD1 (5 bases). Germline assignment: CDR1 ENHRY and CDR2 SYGVKD. V dropped 2 bases and J dropped 4 bases, with 15 bases sitting between them. This CDR3 spans 16 amino acids. The CDR3 DNA is TGTGCCATCAGTGAGCCAGGGCTAGATAGTTACAATGAGCAGTTCTTC. This gives the protein CAISEPGLDSYNEQFF.

This clonotype was seen ten or more times. The gene calls are TRBV6-1 and TRBJ2-2, with TRBD2 matching over 12 bases. CDR1 is MNHNS and CDR2 is SASEGT in the germline V gene. With 5 bases clipped from V and 8 bases from J, the junction kept 6 bases outside the gene matches. CDR3 length: 15 amino acids. CDR3 protein: CASSQPGTSGGELFF. The CDR3 DNA sequence: TGTGCCAGCAGTCAACCCGGGACTAGCGGGGGGGAGCTGTTTTTT.

In this sample, this clonotype turned up a few times. V is TRBV5-4 and J is TRBJ2-3, with 8 bases matching TRBD1. Germline-derived CDR1 and CDR2 are SGHNT and YYREEE (reference sequence). The CDR3 contains 13 residues. The V and J ends lost 10 bases and 0 bases, in that order; junction bases with no gene match: 4. The CDR3 loop reads CACRQGSTDTQYF. CDR3 nucleotide sequence: TGTGCCTGTAGACAGGGGAGCACAGATACGCAGTATTTT.

The chain is built from TRBV29-1 and TRBJ2-1; tentatively, D is TRBD1 (6 bases). This CDR3 spans 13 amino acids. Between the trimmed V and J ends, which lost 7 bases and 4 bases, there was a span of 14 bases. Germline assignment: CDR1 SQVTM and CDR2 ANQGSEA. The CDR3 DNA follows: TGCAGCGGTGGGGACATGGGGTACAATGAGCAGTTCTTC. Translation gives CSGGDMGYNEQFF.

The rearrangement links TRBV20-1 to TRBJ2-5; possibly TRBD2 for D (5 bases). Trimming took off 4 bases at V and 4 bases at J, with 19 bases between the two ends. The germline V gene has CDR1 DFQATT and CDR2 SNEGSKA (reference sequence). CDR3 length equals 15 residues. CDR3 region: CSATTSGHPRETQYF. Here the CDR3 DNA reads TGCAGTGCTACCACGAGCGGCCATCCGCGAGAGACCCAGTACTTC.

The rearrangement uses TRBV5-4 and TRBJ2-3; maybe TRBD2 (6 bases). V lost 3 bases and J 2 bases, leaving 16 bases between the germline ends. CDR1 SGHNT and CDR2 YYREEE come from the germline V gene (reference sequence). This CDR3 is 16 amino acids long. This CDR3 is CASSSLSGANTDTQYF. The CDR3 bases are TGTGCCAGCAGCTCCCTTTCGGGAGCGAACACAGATACGCAGTATTTT.

In its sample, this clonotype was seen many times. This sequence joins TRBV28 and TRBJ1-1, with TRBD1 matching over 7 bases. J was trimmed by 6 bases and V by 4 bases; bases with no gene match: 11. Germline CDR1 is MDHEN and CDR2 is SYDVKM. The CDR3 consists of 15 residues. Here the CDR3 DNA reads TGTGCCAGCAGTTCGACCCCGTCAGGGGGGCCTGAAGCTTTCTTT. Translating gives CASSSTPSGGPEAFF. Full variable domain (missing parts from reference TRBV28 and TRBJ1-1): DVKVTQSSRYLVKRTGEKVFLECVQDMDHENMFWYRQDPGLGLRLIYFSYDVKMKEKGDIPEGYSVSREKKERFSLILESASTNQTSMYLCASSSTPSGGPEAFFGQGTRLTVV.

Only a few counts were recorded for this clonotype. V gene TRBV12-3 or TRBV12-4 combines with J gene TRBJ2-7; 12 bases match TRBD2. After removal of 4 bases from V and 0 bases from J, the junction contained 10 bases not matched to a gene. The CDR3 has 18 amino acids. The CDR3 region is CASSSLAGGPLGSYEQYF. The CDR3 coding sequence is TGTGCCAGCAGTTCGCTAGCGGGAGGGCCCCTCGGCTCCTACGAGCAGTACTTC.

The rearrangement uses TRBV28 and TRBJ2-4; D gene ambiguous. The CDR3 extends over 15 amino acids. Per germline, CDR1 MDHEN and CDR2 SYDVKM. V was cut by 7 bases and J by 6 bases, with 19 bases left in between. In DNA, the CDR3 is TGTGCCAGCAAGGCCCGGGCGGCTTCTAGAAACATTCAGTACTTC. It codes for CASKARAASRNIQYF.

The chain has TRBV4-3 and TRBJ2-2; D not resolved. CDR1 is LGHNA and CDR2 is YSLEER in the germline V gene. Deletions cut 1 base from V and 3 bases from J, with 12 bases between. This CDR3 contains 16 residues. The CDR3 loop is CASSQVAASHTGELFF. The CDR3 DNA follows: TGCGCCAGCAGCCAAGTGGCAGCCAGCCACACCGGGGAGCTGTTTTTT.

The CDR3 reads CSASRVGGGNEQFF. CDR3 nucleotides: TGCAGTGCTAGTCGGGTAGGGGGGGGCAATGAGCAGTTCTTC. The V and J genes are TRBV20-1 and TRBJ2-1; D is perhaps TRBD2 (7 bases). The V end lost 3 bases, the J end lost 6 bases, and 15 bases lay between the germline ends. The germline CDR1 and CDR2 sequences are DFQATT and SNEGSKA (reference sequence). The length of the CDR3 is 14 residues.